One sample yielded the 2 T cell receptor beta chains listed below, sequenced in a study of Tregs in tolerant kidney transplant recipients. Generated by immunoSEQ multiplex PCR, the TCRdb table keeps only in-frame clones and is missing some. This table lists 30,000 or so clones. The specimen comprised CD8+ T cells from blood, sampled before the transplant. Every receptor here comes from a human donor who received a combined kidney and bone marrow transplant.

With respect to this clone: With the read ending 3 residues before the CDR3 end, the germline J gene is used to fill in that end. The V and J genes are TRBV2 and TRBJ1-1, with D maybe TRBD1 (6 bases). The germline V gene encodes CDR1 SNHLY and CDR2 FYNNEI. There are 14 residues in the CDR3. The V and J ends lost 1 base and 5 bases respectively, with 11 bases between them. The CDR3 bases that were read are TGTGCCAGCAGTGAAGGAAACAGGGAGACTGAA. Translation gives CASSEGNRETE. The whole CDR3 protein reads CASSEGNRETEAFF.

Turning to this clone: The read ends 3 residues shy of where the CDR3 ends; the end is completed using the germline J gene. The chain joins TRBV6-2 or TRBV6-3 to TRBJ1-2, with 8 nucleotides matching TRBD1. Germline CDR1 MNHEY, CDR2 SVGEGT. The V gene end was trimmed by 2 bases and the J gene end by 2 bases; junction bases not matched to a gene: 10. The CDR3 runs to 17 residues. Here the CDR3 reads CASSYPDRAVINYGYTF. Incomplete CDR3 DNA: TGTGCCAGCAGTTACCCGGACAGGGCCGTAATCAACTATGGC.